The clone carrying this TCR beta chain has a count of ten or more. Antigen specificity is unknown. These data come from a study of CD8 T cells in ankylosing spondylitis. Making use of molecular barcodes, quantitative 5'-RACE generated TCR beta libraries. A single record per CDR3 protein comes from TCRdb applying MiXCR to the 5' RACE reads. This repertoire shows roughly 46,000 distinct CDR3 sequences, just under 4% found once; its top ten account for under 4.5%. Whole-study results and caveats: In ankylosing spondylitis blood, a motif of eight highly homologous TCR beta variants appeared characteristic. Reportedly, disease-linked clones are significantly enriched in ankylosing spondylitis patients' matched synovial fluid.

V shed 3 bases, J shed 3 bases, and the junction held 6 bases outside the gene matches. Germline lookup yields CDR1 SGDLS and CDR2 YYNGEE. The CDR3 has 16 residues. The sequencing input was blood, either unsorted or a sorted T cell fraction (not recorded which). This TCR was recovered from a female donor with ankylosing spondylitis or in good health (not recorded which). V and J are TRBV9 and TRBJ1-4, with 9 bases that match TRBD1. The CDR3 protein is CASSGGQGPANEKLFF. The CDR3 DNA reads TGTGCCAGCAGCGGGGGACAGGGTCCGGCTAATGAAAAACTGTTTTTT. The entire variable domain, with the rest obtained from reference TRBV9 and TRBJ1-4, is as follows: DSGVTQTPKHLITATGQRVTLRCSPRSGDLSVYWYQQSLDQGLQFLIQYYNGEERAKGNILERFSAQQFPDLHSELNLSSLELGDSALYFCASSGGQGPANEKLFFGSGTQLSVL.